This T cell receptor (beta chain) is from a study of CD8+ T cells in alopecia areata. Indicated treatment: oral pan-JAK inhibitor, 5-10 mg twice daily. As to this clone: Its antigen is unidentified.

The germline V gene encodes CDR1 SGHRS and CDR2 YFSETQ. This CDR3 contains 15 residues. Trimming removed 0 bases from V and 0 bases from J, with 10 bases in between. Broader study findings: Scalp and blood samples kept many expanded lesional clones throughout tofacitinib. Mice showed TCR sharing more clearly than patients did, possibly owing to HLA. With one nonresponder, baseline CD8+ expansion's link to response remains uncertain.

Investigators isolated RNA and reverse transcribed it into cDNA to act as the sequencing template. Produced via immunoSEQ multiplex PCR; TCRdb's table is partial and in-frame only. The table shows fewer than 150,000 clones, with roughly 82% occurring only once. This specimen was CD8+ T cells sorted from blood, taken at week 4, from a patient treated with tofacitinib. The chain joins TRBV5-1 to TRBJ2-7; D ambiguous. This receptor was taken from a human donor with alopecia areata. The CDR3 region has the DNA TGCGCCAGCAGCTTGGTGGAGAACTTCTCCTACGAGCAGTACTTC. Protein product: CASSLVENFSYEQYF. The complete variable domain, with remaining parts taken from reference TRBV5-1 and TRBJ2-7, reads KAGVTQTPRYLIKTRGQQVTLSCSPISGHRSVSWYQQTPGQGLQFLFEYFSETQRNKGNFPGRFSGRQFSNSRSEMNVSTLELGDSALYLCASSLVENFSYEQYFGPGTRLTVT.